Listed here are 23 T cell receptor beta chains from one sample, sequenced in a study of chemoradiotherapy in HPV16-positive cancers. Sequencing used immunoSEQ multiplex PCR; TCRdb keeps in-frame clones, though not all of them. The sample consists of tens of thousands of clones, more than 90% of them appearing once. Source: blood, taken from a patient who underwent chemoradiotherapy. The receptors were gathered from a human donor with HPV-associated anogenital cancer.

This clone was detected a few times. The chain uses TRBV6-6 and TRBJ1-5; D ambiguous. CDR3 length: 15 residues. V lost 7 bases to trimming and J lost 4 bases, with 17 bases between them. Germline lookup yields CDR1 MNHNY and CDR2 SVGAGI (reference sequence). The CDR3 sequence is CASTGEGSRNQPQHF. DNA of the CDR3: TGTGCCAGCACCGGGGAGGGAAGTAGAAATCAGCCCCAGCATTTT.

The rearrangement uses TRBV7-2 and TRBJ2-7; 10 bases map to TRBD2. V was pared by 5 bases and J by 3 bases, with 4 bases of the junction left unmatched. The CDR3 length is 14 residues. Germline CDR1 reads SGHTA; CDR2 reads FQGNSA. The CDR3 spells CASSETSGFYEQYF. The CDR3 region has the DNA TGTGCCAGCAGCGAGACTAGCGGGTTCTACGAGCAGTACTTC.

The V call is TRBV7-8, the J call TRBJ1-1; D remains ambiguous. This CDR3 has 15 residues. CDR1 and CDR2 from the germline V gene are SGHVS and FQNEAQ. The germline V and J ends were trimmed by 1 base and 3 bases, with 12 bases remaining between them. CDR3 in DNA: TGTGCCAGCAGCTTAGGGGTGAGCTTGGACACTGAAGCTTTCTTT. Translated: CASSLGVSLDTEAFF.

The V gene is TRBV4-3, the J gene TRBJ1-1; possible D gene TRBD1, 5 bases. Germline V gene lookup returns CDR1 LGHNA and CDR2 YSLEER. This CDR3 comprises 13 residues. Trimming removed 0 bases at V and 3 bases at J, with 5 bases between. CDR3 sequence (DNA): TGCGCCAGCAGCCAAGAAGGGGACACTGAAGCTTTCTTT. Its translation is CASSQEGDTEAFF.

The rearrangement links TRBV5-6 to TRBJ1-6, with D perhaps TRBD1 (6 bases). Trimming cost V 4 bases and J 5 bases, with 13 bases left between them. The CDR3 loop spans 15 amino acids. Germline V gene lookup returns CDR1 SGHDT and CDR2 YYEEEE. The CDR3 DNA sequence: TGTGCCAGCAGCGAGGGGGACGGAGATAATTCACCCCTCCACTTT. Protein product: CASSEGDGDNSPLHF.

This clone was recorded once. The chain couples TRBV5-1 to TRBJ2-2; 7 nucleotides agree with TRBD2. Germline V gene lookup returns CDR1 SGHRS and CDR2 YFSETQ. After removal of 0 bases from V and 3 bases from J, the junction contained 11 bases not matched to a gene. The CDR3 is made up of 18 amino acids. The CDR3 region is CASSLERRSSGYTGELFF. The DNA of the CDR3 is TGCGCCAGCAGCTTGGAACGTCGGTCTAGCGGCTACACCGGGGAGCTGTTTTTT.

The V and J genes are TRBV7-9 and TRBJ2-7; TRBD1 matches at 8 bases. CDR1 and CDR2 from the germline V gene are SEHNR and FQNEAQ (reference sequence). Trimming removed 4 bases from V and 2 bases from J; junction bases left unmatched: 1. The CDR3 loop spans 13 amino acids. The CDR3 DNA reads TGTGCCAGCAGCTCGACAGGGGCCTACGAGCAGTACTTC. It is translated as CASSSTGAYEQYF.

The rearrangement joins TRBV6-6 to TRBJ1-5; 7 nucleotides match TRBD1. CDR1 is MNHNY, CDR2 SVGAGI, per germline (reference sequence). The length of the CDR3 is 16 residues. The V segment lost 6 bases and the J segment 2 bases; nucleotides outside the gene matches: 10. Here the CDR3 DNA reads TGTGCCAGCAGGATGATAACAGGGGCCGGCAATCAGCCCCAGCATTTT. Amino acid sequence: CASRMITGAGNQPQHF.

V usage is TRBV6-5 and J usage is TRBJ2-7, with D possibly matching TRBD2 (5 bases). Per germline, CDR1 MNHEY and CDR2 SVGAGI. The CDR3 sequence is 15 residues long. Trimming took off 2 bases at V and 5 bases at J, with 16 bases between the two ends. The CDR3 is CASSYRGPGINEQYF. DNA for the CDR3: TGTGCCAGCAGTTACCGCGGGCCTGGTATAAACGAGCAGTACTTC.

The rearrangement uses TRBV4-3 and TRBJ2-3; a possible D gene is TRBD1 (6 bases). Germline-derived CDR1 and CDR2 are LGHNA and YSLEER. The CDR3 contains 15 residues. V gave up 0 bases and J gave up 2 bases, with 9 bases separating them. Here the CDR3 DNA reads TGCGCCAGCAGCCAAGACAGGGGTGTCACAGATACGCAGTATTTT. Its translation: CASSQDRGVTDTQYF.

Only one count was recorded for this clone. As DNA, the CDR3 is TGTGCCAGCAGCGTACAGGGGAATTCTGGTTTTGGCTACACCTTC. It codes for CASSVQGNSGFGYTF. The gene calls are TRBV9 and TRBJ1-2, with D tentatively TRBD1 (6 bases). V shed 1 base and J shed 7 bases, with 17 bases lying between them. Germline values: CDR1 SGDLS, CDR2 YYNGEE. CDR3 length: 15 amino acids.

The J gene is TRBJ1-4, the V gene TRBV29-1; D is ambiguous. Germline CDR1 SQVTM, CDR2 ANQGSEA. CDR3 size: 11 residues. V shed 4 bases and J shed 8 bases, with 8 bases lying between them. Written as DNA, the CDR3 is TGCAGCGTTGGGTCGGGGGAAAAACTGTTTTTT. This translates into CSVGSGEKLFF.

The chain uses TRBV4-1 and TRBJ2-7, with TRBD1 as a possible D gene (6 bases). This CDR3 is 14 amino acids long. From germline, CDR1 is MGHRA and CDR2 YSYEKL. V lost 2 bases, J lost 3 bases, and 11 bases lay in between. The CDR3 loop is CASSQPDSRYEQYF. Written as DNA, the CDR3 is TGCGCCAGCAGCCAACCGGACAGCCGCTACGAGCAGTACTTC.

The genes are TRBV7-9 and TRBJ1-1; no clear D gene. This CDR3 is built from 13 residues. The germline V and J ends were trimmed by 9 bases and 1 base, with 12 bases remaining between them. CDR1 and CDR2 from the germline V gene are SEHNR and FQNEAQ (reference sequence). CDR3 nucleotide sequence: TGTGCCAGTCTGAGTTGGGGGAACACTGAAGCTTTCTTT. Protein product: CASLSWGNTEAFF.

This chain connects TRBV7-2 to TRBJ2-5, with 8 bases matching TRBD1. Trimming removed 4 bases from V and 5 bases from J; junction bases left unmatched: 12. CDR3 length: 16 residues. The germline V gene has CDR1 SGHTA and CDR2 FQGNSA. This CDR3 is CASSYPGRQGRETQYF. CDR3 coding DNA: TGTGCCAGCAGCTATCCCGGACGACAGGGGAGGGAGACCCAGTACTTC.

This clone was seen just once. CDR3 nucleotide sequence: TGTGCCAGCAGCTCGCAAGACCGAAGGGGGACTGAAGCTTTCTTT. Residues: CASSSQDRRGTEAFF. The chain couples TRBV11-2 to TRBJ1-1; D possibly corresponds to TRBD1 (6 bases). Between the trimmed V and J ends, which lost 4 bases and 5 bases, there was a span of 17 bases. CDR1 and CDR2 from the germline V gene are SGHAT and FQNNGV. The CDR3 length is 15 residues.

The J gene is TRBJ2-1, the V gene TRBV7-8; D remains unclear. CDR3 size: 11 residues. Between the trimmed V and J ends, which lost 3 bases and 10 bases, there was a span of 7 bases. CDR1 and CDR2 (germline): SGHVS, FQNEAQ. For the CDR3, the DNA is TGTGCCAGCAGCTTGGGGATGGAGCAGTTCTTC. It encodes CASSLGMEQFF.

This rearrangement joins TRBV5-4 to TRBJ2-2; a weak D match, TRBD2 (5 bases). The V and J ends lost 1 base and 6 bases respectively, with 13 bases between them. The CDR3 contains 15 residues. Germline CDR1 and CDR2: SGHNT and YYREEE (reference sequence). CDR3 nucleotide sequence: TGTGCCAGCAGCTTGCCTAGCCTATCCGCCGGGGAGCTGTTTTTT. Amino acids: CASSLPSLSAGELFF.

This rearrangement joins TRBV4-2 to TRBJ2-3; possibly TRBD1 or TRBD2 for D (5 bases each). Germline assignment: CDR1 LGHNA and CDR2 YNFKEQ. V shed 0 bases and J shed 1 base, with 8 bases lying between them. This CDR3 region has 15 residues. CDR3 residues: CASSQEGTGTDTQYF. DNA of the CDR3: TGTGCCAGCAGCCAAGAAGGGACCGGCACAGATACGCAGTATTTT.

This clone was found once. The chain uses TRBV27 and TRBJ1-1; possible D gene TRBD1, 6 bases. Germline V gene sequence: CDR1 MNHEY, CDR2 SMNVEV (reference sequence). CDR3 length: 19 residues. V gave up 4 bases and J gave up 5 bases, with 29 bases separating them. The CDR3 sequence is CASSSMPGNGGRGGTEAFF. In nucleotides, the CDR3 is TGTGCCAGCAGTTCCATGCCAGGGAATGGGGGCCGAGGGGGAACTGAAGCTTTCTTT.

V usage is TRBV9 and J usage is TRBJ2-7; D is undetermined. Trimming removed 0 bases from V and 6 bases from J, with 10 bases in between. The CDR3 spans 13 residues. Germline CDR1 reads SGDLS; CDR2 reads YYNGEE. This CDR3 is CASSVGGKGEQYF. The CDR3, as DNA: TGTGCCAGCAGCGTAGGAGGTAAGGGCGAGCAGTACTTC.

This rearrangement joins TRBV6-5 to TRBJ1-1, with a tentative D call TRBD1 (5 bases). CDR3 length: 11 residues. CDR1 and CDR2 (germline): MNHEY, SVGAGI. The ends were cut back, 2 bases at V and 7 bases at J, with 5 bases in the middle. The chain's CDR3 is CASSYGGEAFF. The DNA of the CDR3 is TGTGCCAGCAGTTACGGGGGTGAAGCTTTCTTT.

The J gene is TRBJ2-5, the V gene TRBV12-5, with TRBD1 matching over 9 bases. This CDR3 contains 17 residues. Losses at the gene ends were 3 bases for V and 1 base for J; bases not matched to a gene: 9. CDR1 LGHNT and CDR2 FRNRAP come from the germline V gene. The CDR3 region has the DNA TGTGCTAGTGGTTTTGACGGACAGGGGTTCCTCCAAGAGACCCAGTACTTC. The encoded protein is CASGFDGQGFLQETQYF.